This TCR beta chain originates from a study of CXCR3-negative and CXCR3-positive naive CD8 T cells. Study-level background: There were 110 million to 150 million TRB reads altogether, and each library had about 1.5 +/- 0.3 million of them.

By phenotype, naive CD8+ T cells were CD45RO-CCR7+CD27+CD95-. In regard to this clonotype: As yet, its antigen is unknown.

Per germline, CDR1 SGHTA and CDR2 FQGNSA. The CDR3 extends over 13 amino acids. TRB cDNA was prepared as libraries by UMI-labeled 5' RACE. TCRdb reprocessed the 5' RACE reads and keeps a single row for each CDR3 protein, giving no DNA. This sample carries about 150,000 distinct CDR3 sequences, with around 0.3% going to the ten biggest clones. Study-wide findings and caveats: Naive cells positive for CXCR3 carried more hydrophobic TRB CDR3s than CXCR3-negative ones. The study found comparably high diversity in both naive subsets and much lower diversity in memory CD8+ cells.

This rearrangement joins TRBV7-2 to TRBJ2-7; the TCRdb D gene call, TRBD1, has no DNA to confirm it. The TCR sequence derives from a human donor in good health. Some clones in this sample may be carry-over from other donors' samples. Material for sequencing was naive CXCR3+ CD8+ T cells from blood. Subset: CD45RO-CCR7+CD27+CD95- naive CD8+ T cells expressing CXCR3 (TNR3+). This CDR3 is CASSRGHFYEQYF.